The source of this T cell receptor (beta chain) is a study of blood T cell repertoires in COVID-19. On the study more broadly: Both acute and convalescent COVID-19 samples were obtained from the United States, Italy and Spain.

As originally analysed: Estimation of nucleated cell counts was performed using reference gene primer amplification. Repertoires were generated with immunoSEQ multiplex PCR, while TCRdb's copy carries only in-frame clones and drops some. V, J and clone size were drawn from that table, and D and trimming were deduced from the DNA. The table shows around 280,000 clones, with around 87% occurring only once. CDR1 is SGDLS and CDR2 is YYNGEE in the germline V gene. CDR3 size: 18 residues. V lost 0 bases to trimming and J lost 0 bases, with 16 bases between them. Sequenced input: peripheral blood. This chain uses TRBV9 with TRBJ2-1, with a tentative D call TRBD1 (6 bases). The receptor was isolated from a woman aged 45-65 years who had recovered from COVID-19. The CDR3 spells CASSVATTGRSSYNEQFF. CDR3 DNA: TGTGCCAGCAGCGTAGCTACGACAGGCCGGAGCTCCTACAATGAGCAGTTCTTC.